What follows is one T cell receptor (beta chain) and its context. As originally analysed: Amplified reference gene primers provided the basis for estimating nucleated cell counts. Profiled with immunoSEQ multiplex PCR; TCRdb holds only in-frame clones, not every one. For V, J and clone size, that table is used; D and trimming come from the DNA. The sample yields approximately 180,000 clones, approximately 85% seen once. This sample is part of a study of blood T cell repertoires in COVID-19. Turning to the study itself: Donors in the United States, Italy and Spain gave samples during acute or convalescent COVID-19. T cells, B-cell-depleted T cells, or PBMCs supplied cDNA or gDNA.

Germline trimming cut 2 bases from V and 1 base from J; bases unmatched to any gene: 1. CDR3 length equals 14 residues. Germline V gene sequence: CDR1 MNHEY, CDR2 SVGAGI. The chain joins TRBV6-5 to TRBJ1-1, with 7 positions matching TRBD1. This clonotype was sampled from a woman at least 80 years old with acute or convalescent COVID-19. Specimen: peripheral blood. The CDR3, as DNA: TGTGCCAGCAGTTACAACAGGGGGAACACTGAAGCTTTCTTT. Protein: CASSYNRGNTEAFF.